This T cell receptor beta chain derives from a study of PD-L1 blockade in urothelial cancer. Turning to the study itself: Typically, measured as a median, blood samples had approximately 130,000 T cells. The study, taken as a whole, reports: Where pretreatment blood TCR clonality fell below the median, better survival was predicted.

Time point in this sample: pretreatment peripheral blood. Of note for this clone: Its antigen is as yet unknown.

The CDR3 is 15 amino acids. Produced via immunoSEQ multiplex PCR; TCRdb's table is partial and in-frame only. This sample yields tens of thousands of clones, of which under 90% are seen a single time; 15% to 17% belongs to the top ten. This chain links TRBV21-1 with TRBJ2-2; TRBD1, the D gene given by the table, was not confirmed from the DNA. TRBV21-1 counts as a pseudogene. This receptor was taken from a man in his 60s with urothelial cancer. The sequencing used PBMCs, collected around atezolizumab (anti-PD-L1) treatment. CDR3 in amino acids: CASSSRGTNTGELFF. DNA for the CDR3: TGTGCCAGCAGCAGCAGGGGAACGAACACCGGGGAGCTGTTTTTT.